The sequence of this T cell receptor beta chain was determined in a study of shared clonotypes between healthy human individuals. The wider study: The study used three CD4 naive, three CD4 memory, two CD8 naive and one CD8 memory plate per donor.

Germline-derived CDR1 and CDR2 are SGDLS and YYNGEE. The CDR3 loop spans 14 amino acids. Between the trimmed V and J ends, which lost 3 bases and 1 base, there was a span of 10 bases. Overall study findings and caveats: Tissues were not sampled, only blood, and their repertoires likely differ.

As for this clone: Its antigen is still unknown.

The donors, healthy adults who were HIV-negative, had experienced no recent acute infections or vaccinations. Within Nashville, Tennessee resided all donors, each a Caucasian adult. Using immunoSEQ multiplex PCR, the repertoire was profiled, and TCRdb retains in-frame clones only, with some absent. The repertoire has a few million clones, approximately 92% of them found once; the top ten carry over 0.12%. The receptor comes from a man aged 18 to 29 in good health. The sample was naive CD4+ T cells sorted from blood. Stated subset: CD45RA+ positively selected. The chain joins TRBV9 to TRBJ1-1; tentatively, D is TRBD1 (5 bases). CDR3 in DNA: TGTGCCAGCAGCGGTACCACAGGGAACACTGAAGCTTTCTTT. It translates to CASSGTTGNTEAFF.